This T cell receptor beta chain appears in the sequencing data of a study of CD8+CD57+ T cells in acquired aplastic anemia. Study overall: Sorted CD4+ and CD8+ cells gave an average of approximately 3 ug of DNA. Reads per healthy sample averaged about 9.8 million (CD4+) and some 11 million (CD8+).

CDR1 and CDR2 (germline): MNHNS, SASEGT. With 7 bases removed from V and 0 bases from J, the gap between germline ends came to 19 bases. The CDR3 has 16 amino acids. Study results and caveats: The same twenty-nine CD8+ CDR3 sequences occurred in patients and in controls.

Regarding this clonotype: Its matching antigen is unknown. This sequence may be a read error, since a much larger clone differs from it by one base.

Genomic DNA acted as the template from which TCR beta VDJ combination and CDR3 sequence profiling were carried out. TCRdb used MiXCR to reprocess the reads, holding one entry per CDR3 protein. The table records around 170,000 distinct CDR3 sequences, roughly half of them present only once. This clonotype was obtained from a human donor in good health. V and J are TRBV6-1 and TRBJ2-7; a weak D match, TRBD2 (6 bases). Sequencing was done on a sample of sorted CD4+, CD8+, or CD8+CD57+ T cells (not recorded which) from PBMCs. The CDR3: CASTAKTGGDSYEQYF. CDR3 DNA sequence: TGTGCCAGCACGGCCAAGACGGGCGGGGACTCCTACGAGCAGTACTTC.